One sample yielded the 29 T cell receptor beta chains listed below, sequenced in a study of OX40 agonist ivuxolimab in advanced cancers. TCRdb's copy holds only in-frame clones and misses some; the assay was immunoSEQ multiplex PCR. Of about 59,000 clones listed, about 89% are singletons. The material sequenced was CD4+ or CD8+ T cells sorted from blood, taken in a trial of the OX40 agonist ivuxolimab. The source of these receptors is an adult with an advanced solid tumor such as melanoma, head and neck, liver or kidney cancer.

The V gene is TRBV10-3, the J gene TRBJ2-3; D may be TRBD1 (6 bases). CDR1 and CDR2 from the germline V gene are ENHRY and SYGVKD. The V end lost 0 bases, the J end lost 4 bases, and 8 bases lay between the germline ends. The length of the CDR3 is 14 residues. The CDR3 sequence: CAISESQGPDTQYF. The CDR3, as DNA: TGTGCCATCAGTGAGTCACAGGGACCAGATACGCAGTATTTT.

This chain connects TRBV9 to TRBJ2-7; TRBD1 agrees at 7 bases. V dropped 3 bases and J dropped 2; count of bases not matched to a gene: 5. Germline V lookup: CDR1 SGDLS, CDR2 YYNGEE. This CDR3 spans 14 amino acids. The CDR3 protein is CASSARQGAYEQYF. CDR3 coding DNA: TGTGCCAGCAGCGCGCGACAGGGCGCCTACGAGCAGTACTTC. The full variable domain, rest sourced from reference TRBV9 and TRBJ2-7, is DSGVTQTPKHLITATGQRVTLRCSPRSGDLSVYWYQQSLDQGLQFLIQYYNGEERAKGNILERFSAQQFPDLHSELNLSSLELGDSALYFCASSARQGAYEQYFGPGTRLTVT.

V and J are TRBV2 and TRBJ2-7, with D maybe TRBD1 (6 bases). V was clipped by 2 bases and J by 5 bases, with 10 bases between them. Germline values: CDR1 SNHLY, CDR2 FYNNEI. This CDR3 spans 13 amino acids. CDR3 sequence: CASSERQGNEQYF. The CDR3 coding sequence is TGTGCCAGCAGTGAACGGCAGGGGAACGAGCAGTACTTC.

This clone was recorded a few times. The J gene is TRBJ2-3, the V gene TRBV6-1; TRBD1 matches 7 bases. CDR1 is MNHNS, CDR2 SASEGT, per germline. Trimming took 8 bases from V and 7 from J; bases not matched to a gene: 15. This CDR3 comprises 15 residues. CDR3 nucleotide sequence: TGTGCCAGCTCTACCCAATCAGGGGGATTAAATACGCAGTATTTT. This gives the protein CASSTQSGGLNTQYF.

The gene calls are TRBV9 and TRBJ2-5; 12 nucleotides line up with TRBD2. The germline V gene encodes CDR1 SGDLS and CDR2 YYNGEE. CDR3 length: 18 residues. Trimming removed 4 bases from V and 5 bases from J; junction bases left unmatched: 15. CDR3 in amino acids: CASSRHGLAGGRLETQYF. DNA of the CDR3: TGTGCCAGCAGCAGGCATGGGCTAGCGGGGGGGCGTTTGGAGACCCAGTACTTC. Drawing the rest from reference TRBV9 and TRBJ2-5, the complete variable domain is DSGVTQTPKHLITATGQRVTLRCSPRSGDLSVYWYQQSLDQGLQFLIQYYNGEERAKGNILERFSAQQFPDLHSELNLSSLELGDSALYFCASSRHGLAGGRLETQYFGPGTRLLVL.

V gene TRBV28 combines with J gene TRBJ1-1; tentative D call: TRBD1 (6 bases). Trimming removed 6 bases at V and 0 bases at J, with 11 bases between. The CDR3 extends over 14 amino acids. Germline CDR1 reads MDHEN; CDR2 reads SYDVKM. CDR3 amino acids: CASSHRALNTEAFF. CDR3 in DNA: TGTGCCAGCAGCCACAGGGCCCTGAACACTGAAGCTTTCTTT.

This chain's CDR3 is CASSRLNNSPLHF. The CDR3 DNA reads as TGTGCCAGCAGTCGTCTGAATAATTCACCCCTCCACTTT. V is TRBV6-5 and J is TRBJ1-6, with no clear D. The germline V gene has CDR1 MNHEY and CDR2 SVGAGI. Trimming pared 5 bases from V and 5 bases from J, leaving 7 bases between. The CDR3 loop spans 13 amino acids.

The rearrangement uses TRBV7-9 and TRBJ1-1; unclear D gene. Trimming left V 3 bases short and J 2 bases short, with 7 bases between. The CDR3 covers 13 residues. Germline loops: CDR1 SEHNR, CDR2 FQNEAQ (reference sequence). DNA for the CDR3: TGTGCCAGCAGCTTGGAGACTAACACTGAAGCTTTCTTT. It translates to CASSLETNTEAFF.

The chain carries TRBV7-2 and TRBJ2-1; D gene uncertain. Trimming took 5 bases from V and 9 from J, leaving 14 bases between them. Germline values: CDR1 SGHTA, CDR2 FQGNSA. This CDR3 has 13 amino acids. CDR3 sequence: CASSTPNLPEQFF. The CDR3 DNA follows: TGTGCCAGCAGCACCCCGAACTTACCTGAGCAGTTCTTC.

The chain joins TRBV4-1 to TRBJ2-1; 14 positions match TRBD2. This CDR3 has 15 residues. V gave up 3 bases and J gave up 7 bases; unmatched junction bases: 2. Germline values: CDR1 MGHRA, CDR2 YSYEKL. CDR3 region: CASSQGLAGANEQFF. The CDR3 DNA sequence: TGCGCCAGCAGCCAGGGACTAGCGGGGGCTAATGAGCAGTTCTTC.

The genes are TRBV7-2 and TRBJ1-5; possible D gene TRBD1, 5 bases. Germline V lookup: CDR1 SGHTA, CDR2 FQGNSA. The CDR3 runs to 16 residues. With 1 base removed from V and 3 bases from J, the gap between germline ends came to 13 bases. The DNA of the CDR3 is TGTGCCAGCAGCTTAGTAAATTTGGGGCTCAATCAGCCCCAGCATTTT. Its protein is CASSLVNLGLNQPQHF.

The chain joins TRBV7-2 to TRBJ1-1, with D possibly being TRBD1 (6 bases). This CDR3 comprises 14 residues. CDR1 SGHTA and CDR2 FQGNSA come from the germline V gene. Trimming took off 1 base at V and 6 bases at J, with 12 bases between the two ends. The CDR3 region is CASSLGPQGAEAFF. The DNA of the CDR3 is TGTGCCAGCAGCTTAGGACCACAGGGAGCTGAAGCTTTCTTT.

The table lists this clone with a count of one. The chain uses TRBV21-1 and TRBJ1-5; TRBD1 is taken as the D call from the table, unchecked against the DNA. TRBV21-1 is given as a pseudogene. The CDR3 covers 16 residues. This CDR3 is CASATALTGRNQPQHF. The CDR3 DNA sequence: TGTGCCAGCGCCACGGCTTTGACAGGGCGCAATCAGCCCCAGCATTTT.

The chain uses TRBV6-1 and TRBJ1-1; D gene uncertain. Germline V gene sequence: CDR1 MNHNS, CDR2 SASEGT. V lost 6 bases and J lost 1, with 9 bases in between. This CDR3 has 13 residues. The DNA for the CDR3 is TGTGCCAGCAGAAACAGCTGGAACACTGAAGCTTTCTTT. This translates into CASRNSWNTEAFF.

The V and J genes are TRBV6-1 and TRBJ2-6; D is unresolved. The CDR3 is made up of 16 amino acids. Trimming left V 3 bases short and J 3 bases short, with 12 bases between. Germline V gives CDR1 MNHNS, CDR2 SASEGT. The CDR3 region is CASSDGPTSGANVLTF. For the CDR3, the DNA is TGTGCCAGCAGTGACGGGCCGACCAGTGGGGCCAACGTCCTGACTTTC.

The table lists this clone with a count of one. The chain uses TRBV5-1 and TRBJ1-6; 7 bases are a match to TRBD1. Trimming cost V 4 bases and J 7 bases; bases outside gene matches: 8. The V gene's germline CDR1 is SGHRS and CDR2 YFSETQ. The CDR3 is made up of 15 amino acids. This chain's CDR3 is CASSLDRVSNSPLHF. Here the CDR3 DNA reads TGCGCCAGCAGCCTTGACAGGGTGTCAAATTCACCCCTCCACTTT.

About this clone itself: A junction end diverges from the germline sequence, so it may reflect a read error. This chain connects TRBV29-1 to TRBJ2-4; 9 nucleotides line up with TRBD1. The CDR3 runs 12 residues. CDR1 is SQVTM, CDR2 ANQGSEA, per germline. This CDR3 reads CSVESPGQGTHF. The CDR3 region has the DNA TGCAGCGTTGAGAGCCCGGGACAGGGTACGCACTTC.

The chain recombines TRBV23-1 with TRBJ2-7; D may be TRBD1 or TRBD2 (5 bases each). TRBV23-1 is placed among ORFs of uncertain function. The CDR3 is made up of 18 amino acids. Trimming cost V 0 bases and J 1 base, with 19 bases left between them. The CDR3 reads CASSQSSRRGRRSYEQYF. The CDR3 nucleotides are TGCGCCAGCAGTCAATCGTCCCGCCGGGGCAGGAGATCCTACGAGCAGTACTTC.

This chain connects TRBV6-6 to TRBJ1-2, with D uncertain. CDR1 is MNHNY, CDR2 SVGAGI, per germline (reference sequence). The CDR3 contains 11 residues. Trimming shortened V by 9 bases and J by 2 bases, and 7 bases separated the two germline ends. The CDR3: CASGENYGYTF. In nucleotides, the CDR3 is TGTGCCAGTGGGGAGAACTATGGCTACACCTTC.

The V gene is TRBV30, the J gene TRBJ2-5; D gene unclear. The CDR3 runs to 15 residues. V was cut by 1 base and J by 3 bases, with 15 bases left in between. The germline gives CDR1 GTSNPN, CDR2 SVGIG (reference sequence). The CDR3 DNA follows: TGTGCCTGGAGTGAAGGTCGGCTGGGAAAAGAGACCCAGTACTTC. Translated, it gives CAWSEGRLGKETQYF.

The CDR3, as DNA: TGTGCCAGCAGCTTAGATGGGACTAGCGGGGCCTACGAGCAGTACTTC. Translating gives CASSLDGTSGAYEQYF. The rearrangement links TRBV7-2 to TRBJ2-7, with 13 bases identical to TRBD2. This CDR3 comprises 16 residues. The V gene end was trimmed by 1 base and the J gene end by 2 bases; junction bases not matched to a gene: 2. CDR1 is SGHTA, CDR2 FQGNSA, per germline.

The chain employs TRBV30 and TRBJ2-1; no definite D call. V lost 1 base and J lost 6, with 7 bases in between. The germline V gene encodes CDR1 GTSNPN and CDR2 SVGIG (reference sequence). CDR3 length equals 12 residues. The CDR3 DNA reads TGTGCCTGGAGTGCATCCCCCAATGAGCAGTTCTTC. Translating gives CAWSASPNEQFF.

The genes are TRBV10-1 and TRBJ2-5; a weak D match, TRBD2 (6 bases). The ends were cut back, 3 bases at V and 0 bases at J, with 11 bases in the middle. The CDR3 has 15 amino acids. CDR1 is WNHNN and CDR2 is SYGVQD in the germline V gene (reference sequence). CDR3 region: CASSDPSEYQETQYF. CDR3 nucleotide sequence: TGCGCCAGCAGTGACCCTAGCGAGTACCAAGAGACCCAGTACTTC.

The chain has TRBV23-1 and TRBJ1-2; D call uncertain. TRBV23-1 is an ORF; its function is uncertain. The CDR3 has 16 residues. V lost 0 bases to trimming and J lost 7 bases, with 18 bases between them. In DNA, the CDR3 is TGCGCCAGCAGTCAATCGAGACCACAGCCCTTAGGTGGCTACACCTTC. Its protein is CASSQSRPQPLGGYTF.

This clone came up once. This chain uses TRBV28 with TRBJ2-2, with D perhaps TRBD1 or TRBD2 (5 bases each). Germline V gene sequence: CDR1 MDHEN, CDR2 SYDVKM. The ends were cut back, 3 bases at V and 7 bases at J, with 21 bases in the middle. CDR3 length equals 17 residues. CDR3 protein: CASSFPPSFGDLGELFF. The CDR3 DNA reads as TGTGCCAGCAGTTTCCCCCCTTCTTTTGGGGACCTCGGGGAGCTGTTTTTT.

In this sample, this clone turned up a few times. This chain links TRBV7-2 with TRBJ1-6, with 8 positions matching TRBD1. CDR1 and CDR2 (germline): SGHTA, FQGNSA. The CDR3 totals 14 residues. The J segment lost 7 bases and the V segment lost 8 bases, leaving 7 bases of the junction unmatched. The CDR3 protein is CASGSRTGNSPLHF. In DNA, the CDR3 is TGTGCCAGCGGCTCCCGGACAGGGAATTCACCCCTCCACTTT.

This chain joins TRBV19 and TRBJ2-3; weak D call: TRBD1 (5 bases). CDR3 length: 14 residues. Trimming took off 0 bases at V and 4 bases at J, with 8 bases between the two ends. Germline-derived CDR1 and CDR2 are LNHDA and SQIVND (reference sequence). The CDR3 DNA reads as TGTGCCAGTAGTATAGATCTCAGGGCAGATACGCAGTATTTT. Protein product: CASSIDLRADTQYF. The full variable domain, in which reference TRBV19 and TRBJ2-3 provide the parts outside the CDR3, is DGGITQSPKYLFRKEGQNVTLSCEQNLNHDAMYWYRQDPGQGLRLIYYSQIVNDFQKGDIAEGYSVSREKKESFPLTVTSAQKNPTAFYLCASSIDLRADTQYFGPGTRLTVL.

The chain has TRBV10-1 and TRBJ1-6; D is unclear. Trimming left V 3 bases short and J 9 bases short, with 12 bases between. Germline values: CDR1 WNHNN, CDR2 SYGVQD (reference sequence). The length of the CDR3 is 14 residues. The CDR3 DNA reads TGCGCCAGCAGTGAAACAGTCTCGGGTTCACCCCTCCACTTT. Residues: CASSETVSGSPLHF.

The chain is built from TRBV25-1 and TRBJ2-3, with TRBD2 identical over 7 bases. The ends lost 5 bases at V and 4 bases at J; junction bases unmatched: 6. Germline CDR1 is MGHDK and CDR2 is SYGVNS. The CDR3 spans 14 residues. CDR3 coding DNA: TGTGCCAGCAGTTCGGCGGGAGAAGCAGATACGCAGTATTTT. It specifies CASSSAGEADTQYF.